This entry features one T cell receptor beta chain sequence. Its antigen is unidentified. Profiled with immunoSEQ multiplex PCR; TCRdb holds only in-frame clones, not every one. Among just over 50,000 clones listed, about 77% were seen once. The data derive from a study of early stage breast cancer tumors. Overall study context: Among roughly twelve ER+/PR+/HER2- tumors, eight were ductal, four lobular. The study's findings and limits: Comparing each tissue with blood distinguished tumor from normal in most of the 16 patients.

This CDR3 region has 13 residues. Germline-derived CDR1 and CDR2 are SEHNR and FQNEAQ (reference sequence). Trimming took off 1 base at V and 7 bases at J, with 10 bases between the two ends. The receptor comes from a middle-aged person with breast cancer. Sequenced input: blood. The J gene is TRBJ1-1, the V gene TRBV7-9, with D uncertain. DNA of the CDR3: TGTGCCAGCAGCTTAGATTGGGGTAGTGAAGCTTTCTTT. Translation: CASSLDWGSEAFF.